This TCR beta chain comes out of a study of T cell changes during pregnancy in multiple sclerosis (dated 2019 in TCRdb). A note on the overall study: The study examined how the T cell repertoire changed over the course of pregnancy in women with multiple sclerosis.

Concerning this clone itself: Its antigen specificity is not known. No much larger clone exists at a distance of one base, and base qualities are not known.

Libraries were built with the immunoSEQ multiplex PCR assay. The clones in this table, taken by TCRdb from immuneACCESS, are in-frame only. Not every clone is retained; where verified, under half of the shortfall comes from an unresolved V gene, and the cause of the rest is unknown. This sample holds about 66,000 clones; 75% to 95% were observed only once. Roughly 5% of the sample is held by the ten biggest clonotypes. The germline V gene specifies SGHAT as CDR1 and FQNNGV as CDR2. Trimming takes 0 bases from V and 2 bases from J, and the germline ends sit 16 bases apart. The CDR3, from cysteine to phenylalanine, totals 17 residues. The only DNA kept is the CDR3, 51 bases in frame from the first base.

The sequence was collected from a female donor with multiple sclerosis, enrolled in a pregnancy study. In this chain, TRBV11-2 is recombined with TRBJ1-2, with TRBD1 perhaps the D gene, on 5 matching bases. The source material was CD8+ T cells from peripheral blood mononuclear cells, sampled before pregnancy. The CDR3 is CASSLEGLPQSNYGYTF. In nucleotide form, the sequence is TGTGCCAGCAGCTTAGAGGGACTCCCGCAATCAAACTATGGCTACACCTTC.